Detailed here is one T cell receptor beta chain. Its target is unknown. The data stem from a study of brain T cells in children with intractable seizures. Whole-study findings and limits: Absence of clones before surgery may stem from lower sequencing depth.

Time point in this sample: blood from clinic visit 5 months post-surgery; TSC patient then seizure free. Surgery cases with the highest brain T cell transcript signatures were chosen for sequencing. Pre-surgery treatment included at least one anti-epileptic drug. The data were produced by immunoSEQ multiplex PCR, yet TCRdb's version contains in-frame clones alone and is incomplete. Of a few hundred thousand clones listed, approximately 93% are singletons. Specimen: peripheral blood, collected 5 to 6 months after surgery. The TCR was taken from a boy under three years old with tuberous sclerosis and intractable seizures.

CDR3 loop: CASSLEPGFSTDTQYF. Here the CDR3 DNA reads TGTGCCAGCAGCTTAGAACCAGGGTTTAGCACAGATACGCAGTATTTT. The chain carries TRBV7-6 and TRBJ2-3; a weak D match, TRBD1 (5 bases). Germline values: CDR1 SGHVS, CDR2 FNYEAQ. The CDR3 loop spans 16 amino acids. Trimming shortened V by 1 base and J by 0 bases, and 11 bases separated the two germline ends.